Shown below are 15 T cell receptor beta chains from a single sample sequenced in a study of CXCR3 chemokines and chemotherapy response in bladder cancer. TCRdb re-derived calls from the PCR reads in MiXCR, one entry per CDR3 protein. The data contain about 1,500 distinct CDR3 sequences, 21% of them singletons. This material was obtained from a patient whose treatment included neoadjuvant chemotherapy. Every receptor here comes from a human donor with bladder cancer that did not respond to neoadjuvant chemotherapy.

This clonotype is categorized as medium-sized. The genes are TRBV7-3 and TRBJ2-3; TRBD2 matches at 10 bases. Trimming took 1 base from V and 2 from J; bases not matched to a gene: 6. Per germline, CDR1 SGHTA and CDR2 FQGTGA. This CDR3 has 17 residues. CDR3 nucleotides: TGTGCCAGCAGCTTAAGGATAGCGGGGGGACCCACAGATACGCAGTATTTT. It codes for CASSLRIAGGPTDTQYF. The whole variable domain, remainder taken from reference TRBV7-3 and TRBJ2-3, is GAGVSQTPSNKVTEKGKYVELRCDPISGHTALYWYRQSLGQGPEFLIYFQGTGAADDSGLPNDRFFAVRPEGSVSTLKIQRTERGDSAVYLCASSLRIAGGPTDTQYFGPGTRLTVL.

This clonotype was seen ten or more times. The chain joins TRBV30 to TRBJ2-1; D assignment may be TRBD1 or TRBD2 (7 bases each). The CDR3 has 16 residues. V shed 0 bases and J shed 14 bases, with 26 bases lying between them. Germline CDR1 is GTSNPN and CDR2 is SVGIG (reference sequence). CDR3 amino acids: CAWSVRGGGAGLGEFF. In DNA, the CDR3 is TGTGCCTGGAGTGTCCGGGGAGGGGGCGCGGGTTTGGGGGAGTTCTTC.

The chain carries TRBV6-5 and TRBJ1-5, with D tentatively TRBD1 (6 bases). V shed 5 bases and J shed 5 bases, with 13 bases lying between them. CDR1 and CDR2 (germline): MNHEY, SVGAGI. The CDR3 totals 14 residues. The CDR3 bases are TGTGCCAGCAGTCCCCAGGGGCACTATCAGCCCCAGCATTTT. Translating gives CASSPQGHYQPQHF.

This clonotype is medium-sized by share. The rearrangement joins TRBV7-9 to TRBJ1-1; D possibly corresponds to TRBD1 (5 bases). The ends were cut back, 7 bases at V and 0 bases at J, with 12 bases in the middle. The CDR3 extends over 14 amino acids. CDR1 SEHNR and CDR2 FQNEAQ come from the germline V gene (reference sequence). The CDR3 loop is CASNEDSVNTEAFF. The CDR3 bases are TGTGCCAGCAACGAAGACAGCGTGAACACTGAAGCTTTCTTT.

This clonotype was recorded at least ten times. CDR3 sequence (DNA): TGCAGCGTCGGGGCGGGGGTACGGGGGAGGGAGCAGTACTTC. Its translation: CSVGAGVRGREQYF. V usage is TRBV29-1 and J usage is TRBJ2-7; 7 positions agree with TRBD2. With V trimmed by 6 bases and J by 7 bases, 15 bases remained unmatched. The germline CDR1 and CDR2 sequences are SQVTM and ANQGSEA. The CDR3 is made up of 14 amino acids.

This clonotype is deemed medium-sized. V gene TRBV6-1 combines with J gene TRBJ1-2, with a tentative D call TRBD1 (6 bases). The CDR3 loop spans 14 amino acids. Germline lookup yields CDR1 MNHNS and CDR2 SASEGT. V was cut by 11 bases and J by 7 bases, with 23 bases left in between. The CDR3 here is CAATPRGGAGGYTF. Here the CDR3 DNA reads TGTGCCGCGACGCCTAGGGGGGGCGCCGGTGGCTACACCTTC.

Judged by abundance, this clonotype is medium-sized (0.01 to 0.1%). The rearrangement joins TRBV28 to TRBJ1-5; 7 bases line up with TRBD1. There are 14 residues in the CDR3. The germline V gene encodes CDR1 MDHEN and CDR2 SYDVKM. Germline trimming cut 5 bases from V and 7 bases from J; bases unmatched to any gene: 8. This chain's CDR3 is CASSAPTGPQPQHF. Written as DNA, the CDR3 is TGTGCCAGCAGTGCGCCGACAGGGCCCCAGCCCCAGCATTTT.

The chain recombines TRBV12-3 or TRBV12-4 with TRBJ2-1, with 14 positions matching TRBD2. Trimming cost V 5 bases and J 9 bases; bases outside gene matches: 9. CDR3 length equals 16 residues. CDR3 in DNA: TGTGCCAGCAGTCCCGGACTAGCGGGGGGTAGTGGTGAGCAGTTCTTC. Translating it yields CASSPGLAGGSGEQFF.

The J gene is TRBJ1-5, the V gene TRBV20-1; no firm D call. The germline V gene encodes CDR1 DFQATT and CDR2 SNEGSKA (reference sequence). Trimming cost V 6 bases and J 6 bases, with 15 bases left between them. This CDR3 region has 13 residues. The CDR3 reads CSAREQAGQPQHF. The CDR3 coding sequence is TGCAGTGCGAGGGAGCAGGCTGGTCAGCCCCAGCATTTT.

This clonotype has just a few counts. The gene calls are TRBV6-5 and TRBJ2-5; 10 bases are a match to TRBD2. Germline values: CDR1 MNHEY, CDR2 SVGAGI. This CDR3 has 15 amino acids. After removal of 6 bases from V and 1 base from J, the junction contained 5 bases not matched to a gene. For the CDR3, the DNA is TGTGCCAGCAGACAGGGACTAGCGCGCCAAGAGACCCAGTACTTC. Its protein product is CASRQGLARQETQYF.

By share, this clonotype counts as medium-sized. CDR3 loop: CASSSSQGREKLFF. The CDR3 bases are TGTGCCAGCAGCTCCTCACAGGGACGCGAAAAACTGTTTTTT. The V call is TRBV7-9, the J call TRBJ1-4; D is possibly TRBD1 (6 bases). The CDR3 covers 14 residues. V was shortened by 4 bases and J by 8 bases, with 14 bases between the two germline ends. Germline CDR1 is SEHNR and CDR2 is FQNEAQ (reference sequence).

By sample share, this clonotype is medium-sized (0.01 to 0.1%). CDR3: CASSIGDTKNTEAFF. DNA for the CDR3: TGTGCCAGTAGTATTGGCGACACTAAGAACACTGAAGCTTTCTTT. This chain links TRBV19 with TRBJ1-1; no reliable D call. CDR1 and CDR2 (germline): LNHDA, SQIVND (reference sequence). Trimming shortened V by 3 bases and J by 1 base, and 12 bases separated the two germline ends. The CDR3 runs to 15 residues.

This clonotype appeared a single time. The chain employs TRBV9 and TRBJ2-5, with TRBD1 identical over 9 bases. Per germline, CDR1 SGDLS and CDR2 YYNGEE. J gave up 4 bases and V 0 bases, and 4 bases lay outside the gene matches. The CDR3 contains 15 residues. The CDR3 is CASSVGTGASETQYF. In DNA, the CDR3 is TGTGCCAGCAGCGTAGGGACAGGGGCATCAGAGACCCAGTACTTC.

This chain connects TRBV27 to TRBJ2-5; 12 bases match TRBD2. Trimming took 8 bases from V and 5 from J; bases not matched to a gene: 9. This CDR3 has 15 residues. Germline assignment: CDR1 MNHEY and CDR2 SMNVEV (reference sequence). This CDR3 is CASVGTSGGTETQYF. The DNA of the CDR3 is TGTGCCAGCGTTGGAACTAGCGGGGGGACGGAGACCCAGTACTTC.

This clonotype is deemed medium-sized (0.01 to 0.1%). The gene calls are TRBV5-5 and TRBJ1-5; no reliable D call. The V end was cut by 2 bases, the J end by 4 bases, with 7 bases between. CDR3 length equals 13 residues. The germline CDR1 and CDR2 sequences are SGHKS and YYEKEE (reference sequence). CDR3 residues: CASSFVGNQPQHF. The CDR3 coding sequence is TGTGCCAGCAGCTTCGTTGGAAATCAGCCCCAGCATTTT. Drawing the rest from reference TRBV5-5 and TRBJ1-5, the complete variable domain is DAGVTQSPTHLIKTRGQQVTLRCSPISGHKSVSWYQQVLGQGPQFIFQYYEKEERGRGNFPDRFSARQFPNYSSELNVNALLLGDSALYLCASSFVGNQPQHFGDGTRLSIL.